This T cell receptor beta chain derives from a study of blood T cell repertoires in COVID-19. Study-level information: From T cells, B-cell-depleted T cells, or PBMCs came the material, which was cDNA or gDNA.

Per the authors' pipeline: From reference gene primer amplification, estimates of nucleated cell counts were derived. Here immunoSEQ multiplex PCR was the method, and the copy in TCRdb shows in-frame clones only, minus some. V and J calls and clone size are as listed in that table; D and trimming were resolved from the DNA. Counted here are around 140,000 clones, roughly 89% occurring once; the ten biggest clones make up 1.5% to 2%. Germline V gene lookup returns CDR1 LNHDA and CDR2 SQIVND (reference sequence). CDR3 length: 13 residues. Unmatched junction bases numbered 6, after V lost 10 bases and J lost 5 bases.

The material sequenced was peripheral blood. This TCR came from a human donor in a cohort sampled during active COVID-19. J is TRBJ1-5 and V is TRBV19; 9 bases fit TRBD1. This chain's CDR3 is CATGQGRDQPQHF. In nucleotides, the CDR3 is TGTGCCACGGGACAGGGTAGGGATCAGCCCCAGCATTTT.